This T cell receptor (beta chain) was sequenced for a study of cytomegalovirus exposure and HLA in healthy donors. Study results and limitations: TCR association rates varied by HLA locus in a later analysis, with DRB1 highest and HLA-C lowest. Productive rates of about 87% or about 30% were seen for most TCR beta V segments in an earlier analysis. Near-uniform donor sequencing depth was presumed by presence/absence analyses.

PCR employed 60 Vbeta and 13 Jbeta primers. Sequencing was performed with immunoSEQ multiplex PCR; in TCRdb, only in-frame clones are kept and a portion is missing. This table holds around 140,000 clones, roughly 80% found once. With respect to this clone: Antigen unknown.

The sequenced sample was PBMCs. This clonotype was sampled from a female donor in good health and CMV-seronegative.

CDR3 loop: CASSLRPGKPYEQYF. As DNA, the CDR3 is TGTGCCAGCAGCTTAAGGCCCGGGAAACCCTACGAGCAGTACTTC. The chain has TRBV7-3 and TRBJ2-7; weak D call: TRBD2 (5 bases). In germline, CDR1 is SGHTA, CDR2 FQGTGA. The CDR3 is 15 amino acids. V dropped 1 base and J dropped 2 bases, with 12 bases sitting between them.